The rows below give T cell receptor beta chains drawn from one sample of a study of CD8+CD57+ T cells in acquired aplastic anemia. One entry per CDR3 protein, called by TCRdb with MiXCR from the reads. The table shows over 150,000 distinct CDR3 sequences, with 70% to 80% occurring only once. Sequencing input: sorted CD4+, CD8+, or CD8+CD57+ T cells (not recorded which) from PBMCs. The source of these receptors is a human donor with aplastic anemia. Each CDR3 is given with its conserved first and last residue. A D gene is named only where the DNA matches it firmly. Not every row has a clone size; where given, it reads once, few, many or a size class.

TRBJ2-3 TRBD1 TRBV25-1 NA TGTGCCAGCAGGGGACAGGGAAAGACAGTTACGCAGTATTTT CASRGQGKTVTQYF
TRBJ1-2 NA TRBV20-1 NA TGCAGTGCAGACGCAGGGGTATCTGGCTACACCTTC CSADAGVSGYTF
TRBJ2-7 NA TRBV7-8 NA TGTGCCAGCAGCTTTAAGGGGCGCGAGCAGTACTTC CASSFKGREQYF
TRBJ2-2 NA TRBV6-5 few TGTGCCAGCAGTCGTCCGCCTTACACCGGGGAGCTGTTTTTT CASSRPPYTGELFF
TRBJ1-1 NA TRBV28 few TGTGCCAGCAGTCAGGATCCCGGGGAGGACACTGAAGCTTTCTTT CASSQDPGEDTEAFF
TRBJ2-2 NA TRBV2 NA TGTGCCAGCCGGGGTATAGCGAACACCGGGGAGCTGTTTTTT CASRGIANTGELFF
TRBJ2-5 NA TRBV9 NA TGTGCCAGCAGCGCAGACGGCCGTGGGGAGACCCAGTACTTC CASSADGRGETQYF
TRBJ1-3 NA TRBV25-1 NA TGTGCCAGCAGTGACCTGTATTTCTCTGGAAACACCATATATTTT CASSDLYFSGNTIYF
TRBJ2-5 NA TRBV2 NA TGTGCCAGCAGTGAACGGACCCAGCACTTC CASSERTQHF
TRBJ2-7 TRBD1 TRBV2 NA TGTGCCAGCAGCACCCCGGGACAGGGGGGCGAGCAGTACTTC CASSTPGQGGEQYF
TRBJ2-7 NA TRBV15 NA TGTGCCACCAGCAGAGCTGGTCAGGCAGTATACGAGCAGTACTTC CATSRAGQAVYEQYF
TRBJ1-1 NA TRBV6-6 few TGTGCCAGCAGTGAAGCCTCGGGCACTGAAGCTTTCTTT CASSEASGTEAFF
TRBJ1-2 NA TRBV24-1 few TGTGCCACCAGTGATCGGACAGCCCTGGCGGGCTACACCTTC CATSDRTALAGYTF
TRBJ1-1 NA TRBV29-1 NA TGCAGCGTTGGGCTGGGGGGTACTGAAGCTTTCTTT CSVGLGGTEAFF
TRBJ2-1 TRBD2 TRBV6-2/TRBV6-3 NA TGTGCCAGCCATAGCGGGGGGGCCAGCAATGAGCAGTTCTTC CASHSGGASNEQFF
TRBJ1-4 TRBD1 TRBV6-1 NA TGTGCCAGCGGCGGGACAGGGCTGGGAAAACTGTTTTTT CASGGTGLGKLFF
TRBJ1-2 TRBD1 TRBV20-1 NA TGCAGTGCTAGGACAGGGGGCCATGGGTTCTATGGCTACACCTTC CSARTGGHGFYGYTF
TRBJ2-3 TRBD2 TRBV6-4 medium-sized TGTGCCAGCAGCCCCGGGACTAGCGGGGCAGATACGCAGTATTTT CASSPGTSGADTQYF
TRBJ2-5 NA TRBV7-2 once TGTGCCAGCAGCTTCAGGGTAGGGTTCCAAGAGACCCAGTACTTC CASSFRVGFQETQYF
TRBJ2-7 NA TRBV7-8 few TGTGCCAGCAGCTTAGCGCAAGCTCCCTACGAGCAGTACTTC CASSLAQAPYEQYF
TRBJ2-1 NA TRBV4-2 NA TGTGCCAGCAGCCACAGGGCTTACAATGAGCAGTTCTTC CASSHRAYNEQFF
TRBJ1-1 TRBD1 TRBV7-2 NA TGTGCCAGCAGCTCCAGGGGGATGAACACTGAAGCTTTCTTT CASSSRGMNTEAFF
TRBJ2-5 TRBD2 TRBV7-3 few TGTGCCAGCAGCTCGTTAGCGGGGGGGGATGAGACCCAGTACTTC CASSSLAGGDETQYF
TRBJ2-1 TRBD1 TRBV24-1 NA TGTGCCACCAGTGATCGAGGCTCAGGGGGAAGGAGTGAGCAGTTCTTC CATSDRGSGGRSEQFF
TRBJ2-7 NA TRBV2 NA TGTGCCAGCAGTGGCGGGACCGCGGAGGACGAGCAGTACTTC CASSGGTAEDEQYF
TRBJ2-5 TRBD2 TRBV7-2 NA TGTGCCAGCAGCTCTGGGACTAGCCAAGAGACCCAGTACTTC CASSSGTSQETQYF
TRBJ2-4 NA TRBV25-1 NA TGTGCCAGCAGTGAGGTTTCCGAAAACATTCAGTACTTC CASSEVSENIQYF
TRBJ2-7 TRBD2 TRBV5-1 medium-sized TGCGCCAGCAGCGGACTTAGCGGGGTAAACTACGAGCAGTACTTC CASSGLSGVNYEQYF
TRBJ2-7 NA TRBV2 few TGTGCCAGCTTAGACTCCTACGAGCAGTACTTC CASLDSYEQYF